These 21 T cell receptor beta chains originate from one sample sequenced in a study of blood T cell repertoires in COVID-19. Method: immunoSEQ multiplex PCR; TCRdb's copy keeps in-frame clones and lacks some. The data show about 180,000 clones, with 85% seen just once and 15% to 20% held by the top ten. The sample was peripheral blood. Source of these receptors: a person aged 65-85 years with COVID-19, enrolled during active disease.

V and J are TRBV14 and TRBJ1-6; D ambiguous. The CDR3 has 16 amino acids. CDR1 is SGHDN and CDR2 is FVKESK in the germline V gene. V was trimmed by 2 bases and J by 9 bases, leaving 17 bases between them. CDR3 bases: TGTGCCAGCAGCCAATTCGGAGAGGGTTTAGTTTCACCCCTCCACTTT. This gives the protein CASSQFGEGLVSPLHF.

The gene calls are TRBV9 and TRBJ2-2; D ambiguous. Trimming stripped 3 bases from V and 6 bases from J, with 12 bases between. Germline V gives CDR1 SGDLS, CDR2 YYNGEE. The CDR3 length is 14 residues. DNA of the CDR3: TGTGCCAGCAGCGAAGCGATAAGAGCCGGGGAGCTGTTTTTT. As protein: CASSEAIRAGELFF.

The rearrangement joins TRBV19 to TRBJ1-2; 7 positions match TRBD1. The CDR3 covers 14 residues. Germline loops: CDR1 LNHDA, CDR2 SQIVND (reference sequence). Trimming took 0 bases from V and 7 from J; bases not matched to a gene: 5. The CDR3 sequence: CASSIDDRESGYTF. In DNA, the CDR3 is TGTGCCAGTAGTATAGACGACAGGGAAAGTGGCTACACCTTC.

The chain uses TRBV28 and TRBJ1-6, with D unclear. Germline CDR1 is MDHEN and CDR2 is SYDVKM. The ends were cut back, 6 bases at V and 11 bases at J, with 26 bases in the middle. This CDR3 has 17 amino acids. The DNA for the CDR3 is TGTGCCAGCAGGGCTACGACTCCTAGAGGCCCGATTACACCCCTCCACTTT. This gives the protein CASRATTPRGPITPLHF.

The CDR3 protein is CASSSGGTVHGEAFF. The CDR3 region has the DNA TGTGCCAGCAGCTCGGGAGGGACAGTCCATGGTGAAGCTTTCTTT. V and J are TRBV5-6 and TRBJ1-1, with 7 bases fitting TRBD1. The V and J ends lost 3 bases and 7 bases, in that order; junction bases with no gene match: 12. Germline V gene data show CDR1 as SGHDT and CDR2 as YYEEEE. The CDR3 spans 15 residues.

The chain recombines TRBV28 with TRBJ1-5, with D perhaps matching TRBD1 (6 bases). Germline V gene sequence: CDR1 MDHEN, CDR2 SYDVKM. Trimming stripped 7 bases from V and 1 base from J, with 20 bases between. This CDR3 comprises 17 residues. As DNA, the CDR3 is TGTGCCAGCACGCCTCAAAAGGGAGGGGGGAGCAATCAGCCCCAGCATTTT. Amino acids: CASTPQKGGGSNQPQHF.

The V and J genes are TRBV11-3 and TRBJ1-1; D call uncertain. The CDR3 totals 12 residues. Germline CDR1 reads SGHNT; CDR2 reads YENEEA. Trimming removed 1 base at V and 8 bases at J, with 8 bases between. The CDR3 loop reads CASSLVGSEAFF. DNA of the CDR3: TGTGCCAGCAGCTTAGTCGGGTCGGAAGCTTTCTTT.

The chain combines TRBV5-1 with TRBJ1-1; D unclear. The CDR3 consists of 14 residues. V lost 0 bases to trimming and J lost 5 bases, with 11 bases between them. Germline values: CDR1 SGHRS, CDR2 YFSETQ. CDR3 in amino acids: CASSLVAEGTEAFF. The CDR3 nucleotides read TGCGCCAGCAGCTTGGTCGCCGAGGGAACTGAAGCTTTCTTT.

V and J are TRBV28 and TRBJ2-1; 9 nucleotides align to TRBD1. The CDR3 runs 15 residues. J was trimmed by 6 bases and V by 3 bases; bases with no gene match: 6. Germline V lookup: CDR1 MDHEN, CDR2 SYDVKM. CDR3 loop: CASSFWTGEVNEQFF. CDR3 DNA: TGTGCCAGCAGTTTCTGGACAGGGGAGGTCAATGAGCAGTTCTTC.

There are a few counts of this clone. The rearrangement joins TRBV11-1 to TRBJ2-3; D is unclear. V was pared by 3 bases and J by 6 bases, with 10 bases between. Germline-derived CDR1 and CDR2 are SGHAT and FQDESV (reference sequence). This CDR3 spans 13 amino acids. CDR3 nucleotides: TGTGCCAGCAGCTTTTCTGCTCGGGATACGCAGTATTTT. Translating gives CASSFSARDTQYF.

The CDR3 DNA reads TGCGCCAGCAGCCAAGCCGGGACAGCAACTAATGAAAAACTGTTTTTT. It yields the protein CASSQAGTATNEKLFF. The chain combines TRBV4-1 with TRBJ1-4; 7 bases fit TRBD1. The CDR3 runs to 16 residues. The ends lost 1 base at V and 0 bases at J; junction bases unmatched: 2. The V gene's germline CDR1 is MGHRA and CDR2 YSYEKL.

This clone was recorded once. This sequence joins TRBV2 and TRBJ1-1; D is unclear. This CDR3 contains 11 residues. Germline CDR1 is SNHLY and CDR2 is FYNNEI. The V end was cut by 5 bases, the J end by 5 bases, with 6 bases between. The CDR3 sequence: CASSSGTEAFF. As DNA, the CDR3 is TGTGCCAGCAGTAGCGGAACTGAAGCTTTCTTT.

The CDR3 protein is CASIKQGGDREAFF. Written as DNA, the CDR3 is TGTGCCAGCATTAAACAGGGTGGGGACCGTGAAGCTTTCTTT. The chain is built from TRBV6-5 and TRBJ1-1, with a possible D match to TRBD1 (6 bases). The CDR3 totals 14 residues. Trimming left V 7 bases short and J 7 bases short, with 19 bases between. Germline V CDR1 and CDR2: MNHEY, SVGAGI.

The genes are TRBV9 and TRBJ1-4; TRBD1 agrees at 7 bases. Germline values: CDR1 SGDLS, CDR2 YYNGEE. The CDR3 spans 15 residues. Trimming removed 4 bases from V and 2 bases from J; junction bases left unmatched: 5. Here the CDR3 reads CASSFRTGTNEKLFF. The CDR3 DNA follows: TGTGCCAGCAGCTTTCGGACAGGCACTAATGAAAAACTGTTTTTT. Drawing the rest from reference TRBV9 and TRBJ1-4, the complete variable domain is DSGVTQTPKHLITATGQRVTLRCSPRSGDLSVYWYQQSLDQGLQFLIQYYNGEERAKGNILERFSAQQFPDLHSELNLSSLELGDSALYFCASSFRTGTNEKLFFGSGTQLSVL.

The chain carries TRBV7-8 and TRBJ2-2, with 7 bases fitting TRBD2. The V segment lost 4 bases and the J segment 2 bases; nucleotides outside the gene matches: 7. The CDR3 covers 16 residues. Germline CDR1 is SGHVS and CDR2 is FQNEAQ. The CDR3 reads CASSYKAGLNTGELFF. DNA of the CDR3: TGTGCCAGCAGCTATAAAGCGGGACTAAACACCGGGGAGCTGTTTTTT.

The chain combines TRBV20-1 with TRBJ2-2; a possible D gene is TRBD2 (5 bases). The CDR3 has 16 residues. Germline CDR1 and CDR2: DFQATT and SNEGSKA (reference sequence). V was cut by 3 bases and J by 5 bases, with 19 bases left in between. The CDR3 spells CSASRMPRSGTGELFF. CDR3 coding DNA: TGCAGTGCTAGTCGGATGCCGAGATCGGGGACCGGGGAGCTGTTTTTT.

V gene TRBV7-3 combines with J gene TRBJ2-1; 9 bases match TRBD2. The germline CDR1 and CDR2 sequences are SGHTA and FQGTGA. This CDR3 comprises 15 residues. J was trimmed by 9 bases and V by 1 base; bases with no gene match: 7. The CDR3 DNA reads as TGTGCCAGCAGCTTAAGGCTAGCGGGGTCGTCTGAGCAGTTCTTC. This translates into CASSLRLAGSSEQFF.

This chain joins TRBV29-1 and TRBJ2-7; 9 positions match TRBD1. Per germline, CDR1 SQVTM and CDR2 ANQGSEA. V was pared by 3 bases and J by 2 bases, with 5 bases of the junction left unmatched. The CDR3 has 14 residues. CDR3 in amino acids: CSVEETGGAYEQYF. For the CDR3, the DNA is TGCAGCGTTGAGGAGACAGGGGGGGCCTACGAGCAGTACTTC.

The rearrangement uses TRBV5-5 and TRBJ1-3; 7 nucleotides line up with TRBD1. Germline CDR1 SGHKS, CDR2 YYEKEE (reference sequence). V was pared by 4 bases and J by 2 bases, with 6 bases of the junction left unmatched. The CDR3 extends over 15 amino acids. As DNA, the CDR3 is TGTGCCAGCAGCCGGACAACAGGGGCTGGAAACACCATATATTTT. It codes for CASSRTTGAGNTIYF.

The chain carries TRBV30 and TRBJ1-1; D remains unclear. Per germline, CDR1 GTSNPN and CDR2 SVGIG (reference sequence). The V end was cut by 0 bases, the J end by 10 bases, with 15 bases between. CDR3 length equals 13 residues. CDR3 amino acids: CAWSVPLRQAAFF. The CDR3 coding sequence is TGTGCCTGGAGTGTACCATTGCGTCAGGCAGCTTTCTTT.

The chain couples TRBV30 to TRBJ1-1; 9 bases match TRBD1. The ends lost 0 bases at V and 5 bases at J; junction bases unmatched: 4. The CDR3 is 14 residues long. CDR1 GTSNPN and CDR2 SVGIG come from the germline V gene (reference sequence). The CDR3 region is CAWSVTGGSTEAFF. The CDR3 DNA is TGTGCCTGGAGTGTAACAGGGGGCTCGACTGAAGCTTTCTTT.